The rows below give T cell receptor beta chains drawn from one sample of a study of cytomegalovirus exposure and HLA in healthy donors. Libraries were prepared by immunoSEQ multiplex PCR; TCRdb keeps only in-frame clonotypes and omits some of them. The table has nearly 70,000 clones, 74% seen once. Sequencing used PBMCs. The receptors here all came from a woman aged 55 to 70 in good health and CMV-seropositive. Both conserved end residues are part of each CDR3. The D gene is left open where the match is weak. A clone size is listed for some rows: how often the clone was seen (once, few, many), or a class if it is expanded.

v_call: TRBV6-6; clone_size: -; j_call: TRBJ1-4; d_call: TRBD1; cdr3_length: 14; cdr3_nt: TGTGCCAGCAGCCGGGACAGCGGAAGCGAAAAACTGTTTTTT; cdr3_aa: CASSRDSGSEKLFF
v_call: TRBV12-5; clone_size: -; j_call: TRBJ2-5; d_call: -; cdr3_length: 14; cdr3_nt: TGTGCTAGTGGCCCGTCGCTAGCGTTAGAGACCCAGTACTTC; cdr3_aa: CASGPSLALETQYF
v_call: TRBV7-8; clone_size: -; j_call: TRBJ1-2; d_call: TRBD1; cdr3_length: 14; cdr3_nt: TGTGCCAGCAGCTACGCGGGACAGGGTCTCGGCTACACCTTC; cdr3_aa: CASSYAGQGLGYTF
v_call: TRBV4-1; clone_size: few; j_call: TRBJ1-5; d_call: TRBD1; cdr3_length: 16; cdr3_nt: TGCGCCAGCAGCCAAGGAGGACAGGGTAGGAATCAGCCCCAGCATTTT; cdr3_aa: CASSQGGQGRNQPQHF
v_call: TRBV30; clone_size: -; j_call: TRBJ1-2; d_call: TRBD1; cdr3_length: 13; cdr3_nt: TGTGCCTGGAGTGTAGGACAGGGGATTGGCTACACCTTC; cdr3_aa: CAWSVGQGIGYTF
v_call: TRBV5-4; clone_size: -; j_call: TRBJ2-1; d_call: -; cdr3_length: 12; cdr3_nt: TGTGCCTGCGGCGTCTCCTACAATGAGCAGTTCTTC; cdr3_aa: CACGVSYNEQFF
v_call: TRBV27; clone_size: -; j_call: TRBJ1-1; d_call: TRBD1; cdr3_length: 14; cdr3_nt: TGTGCCAGCAGTTCCGGGACAGCGAACACTGAAGCTTTCTTT; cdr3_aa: CASSSGTANTEAFF
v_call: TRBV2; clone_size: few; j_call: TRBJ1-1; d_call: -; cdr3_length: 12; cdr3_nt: TGTGCCAGCCGGGAGGGATTGACTGAAGCTTTCTTT; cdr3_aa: CASREGLTEAFF
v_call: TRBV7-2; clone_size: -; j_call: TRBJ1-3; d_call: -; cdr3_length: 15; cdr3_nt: TGTGCCAGCAGCTTCGGGCAGGGCTCTGGAAACACCATATATTTT; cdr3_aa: CASSFGQGSGNTIYF
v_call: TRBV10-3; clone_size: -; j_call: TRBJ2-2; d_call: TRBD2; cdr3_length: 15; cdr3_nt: TGTGCCATCACAGGGACTAGCGGGAGTTCCGGGGAGCTGTTTTTT; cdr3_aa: CAITGTSGSSGELFF
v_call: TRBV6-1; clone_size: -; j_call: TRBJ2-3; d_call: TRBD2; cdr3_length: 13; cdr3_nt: TGTGCCAGTTCTAGCGGGGGCACAGATACGCAGTATTTT; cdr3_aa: CASSSGGTDTQYF
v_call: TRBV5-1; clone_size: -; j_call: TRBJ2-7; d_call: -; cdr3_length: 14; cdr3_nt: TGCGCCAGCAGAACCGGGATCACGATCCACGAGCAGTACTTC; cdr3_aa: CASRTGITIHEQYF
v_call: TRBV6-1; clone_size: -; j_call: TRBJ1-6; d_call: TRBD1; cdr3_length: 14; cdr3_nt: TGTGCCAGCGGCACCGGGACAGGGGGCTTACCCCTCCACTTT; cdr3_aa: CASGTGTGGLPLHF
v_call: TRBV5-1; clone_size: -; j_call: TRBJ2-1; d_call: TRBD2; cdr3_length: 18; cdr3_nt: TGCGCCATCAACGGGGGGCTAGCGGGCGTGGGGACTTACAATGAGCAGTTCTTC; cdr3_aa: CAINGGLAGVGTYNEQFF
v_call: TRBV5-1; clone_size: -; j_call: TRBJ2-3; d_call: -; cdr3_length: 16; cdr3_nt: TGCGCCAGCAGCTTACTCGGGTCGACAGGCACAGATACGCAGTATTTT; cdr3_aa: CASSLLGSTGTDTQYF
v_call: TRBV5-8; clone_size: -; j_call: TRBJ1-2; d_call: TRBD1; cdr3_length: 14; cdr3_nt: TGTGCCAGCAGCTTGGATCCTCGACAGGGGGCGAAGGCCTTC; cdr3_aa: CASSLDPRQGAKAF
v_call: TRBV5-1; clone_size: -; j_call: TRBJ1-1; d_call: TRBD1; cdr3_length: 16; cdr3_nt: TGCGCCAGCAGCTCAACCCCGACAGGGGGGCACACTGAAGCTTTCTTT; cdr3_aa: CASSSTPTGGHTEAFF
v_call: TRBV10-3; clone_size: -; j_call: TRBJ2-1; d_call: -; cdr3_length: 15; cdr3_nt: TGTGCCATCACCCGAACGACGGCAGGGTACAATGAGCAGTTCTTC; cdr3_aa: CAITRTTAGYNEQFF
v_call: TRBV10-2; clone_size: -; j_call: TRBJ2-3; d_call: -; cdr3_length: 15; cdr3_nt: TGCGCCAGCAGTGAAGCGGGTTCTGGCACAGATACGCAGTATTTT; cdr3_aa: CASSEAGSGTDTQYF
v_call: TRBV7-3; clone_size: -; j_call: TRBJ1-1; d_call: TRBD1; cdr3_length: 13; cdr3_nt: TGTGCCAGCAGCCCCGGACAGGGAACTGAAGCTTTCTTT; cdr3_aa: CASSPGQGTEAFF
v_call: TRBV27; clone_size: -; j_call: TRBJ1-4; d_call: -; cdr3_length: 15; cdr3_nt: TGTGCCAGCAGTGTATGGGGCGAGACTAATGAAAAACTGTTTTTT; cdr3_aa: CASSVWGETNEKLFF
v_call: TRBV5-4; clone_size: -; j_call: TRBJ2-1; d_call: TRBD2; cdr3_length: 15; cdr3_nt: TGTGCCAGCAGCTTCGGCCCGGGGGGGCAGGGTGAGCAGTTCTTC; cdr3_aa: CASSFGPGGQGEQFF
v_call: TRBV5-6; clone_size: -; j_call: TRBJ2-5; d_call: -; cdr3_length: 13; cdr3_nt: TGTGCCAGCAGGAGGGGGTACGGAGAGACCCAGTACTTC; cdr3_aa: CASRRGYGETQYF
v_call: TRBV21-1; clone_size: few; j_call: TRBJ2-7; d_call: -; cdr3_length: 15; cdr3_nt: TGTGCCAGCAGCACAGGGACTAGGAGGGACTACGAGCAGTACTTC; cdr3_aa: CASSTGTRRDYEQYF
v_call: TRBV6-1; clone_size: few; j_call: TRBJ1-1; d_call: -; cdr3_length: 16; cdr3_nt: TGTGCCAGCAGTGCCCCATTGGGGCTGGGTAGCACTGAAGCTTTCTTT; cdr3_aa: CASSAPLGLGSTEAFF
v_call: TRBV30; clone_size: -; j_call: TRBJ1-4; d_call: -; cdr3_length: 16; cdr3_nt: TGTGCCTGGAGTGTAAATTTGCAGACAACTAATGAAAAACTGTTTTTT; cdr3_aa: CAWSVNLQTTNEKLFF
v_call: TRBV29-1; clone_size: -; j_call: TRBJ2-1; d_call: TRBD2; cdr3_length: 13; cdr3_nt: TGCAGCGCACCGGGACTAGCGGGCAATGAGCAGTTCTTC; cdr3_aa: CSAPGLAGNEQFF
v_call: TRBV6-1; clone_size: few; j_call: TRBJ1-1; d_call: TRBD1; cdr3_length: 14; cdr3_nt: TGTGCCAGCAGTGCCGGACAGGGGAACACTGAAGCTTTCTTT; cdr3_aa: CASSAGQGNTEAFF
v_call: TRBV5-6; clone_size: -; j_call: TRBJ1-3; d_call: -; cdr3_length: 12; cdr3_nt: TGTGCCAGCGGCAGAGGGGGAAACACCATATATTTT; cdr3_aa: CASGRGGNTIYF
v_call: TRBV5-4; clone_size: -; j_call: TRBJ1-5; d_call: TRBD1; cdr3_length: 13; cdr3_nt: TGTGCCAGCAGCCCGGACAGGGATCAGCCCCAGCATTTT; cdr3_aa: CASSPDRDQPQHF
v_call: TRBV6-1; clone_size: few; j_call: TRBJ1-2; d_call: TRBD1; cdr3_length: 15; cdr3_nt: TGTGCCAGCAGTGAAGGATCGGGACAGAACTATGGCTACACCTTC; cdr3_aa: CASSEGSGQNYGYTF
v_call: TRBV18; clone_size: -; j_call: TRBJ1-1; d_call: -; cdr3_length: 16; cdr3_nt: TGTGCCAGCTCACCACAACCCTTATCTATGAACACTGAAGCTTTCTTT; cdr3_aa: CASSPQPLSMNTEAFF
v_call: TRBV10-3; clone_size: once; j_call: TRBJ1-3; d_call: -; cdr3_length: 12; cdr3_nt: TGTGCCATCAGTTTAGTTGGAAACACCATATATTTT; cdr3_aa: CAISLVGNTIYF
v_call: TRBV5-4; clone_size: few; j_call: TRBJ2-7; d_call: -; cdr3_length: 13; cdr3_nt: TGTGCCAGCAGCCCTAGCAATCCTTACGAGCAGTACTTC; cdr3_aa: CASSPSNPYEQYF
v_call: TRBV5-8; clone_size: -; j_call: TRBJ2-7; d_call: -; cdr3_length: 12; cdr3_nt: TGTGCCAGCCGAGGACAGTTGAACGAGCAGTACTTC; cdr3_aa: CASRGQLNEQYF
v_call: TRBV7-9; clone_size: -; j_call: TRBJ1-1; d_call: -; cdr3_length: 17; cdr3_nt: TGTGCCAGCACCTTTGGGGAATTGTACAGGGCGAACACTGAAGCTTTCTTT; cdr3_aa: CASTFGELYRANTEAFF
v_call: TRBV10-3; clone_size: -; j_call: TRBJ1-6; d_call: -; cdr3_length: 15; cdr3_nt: TGTGCCATCAGCCGGGGGAGCAGAAATAATTCACCCCTCCACTTT; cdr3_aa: CAISRGSRNNSPLHF
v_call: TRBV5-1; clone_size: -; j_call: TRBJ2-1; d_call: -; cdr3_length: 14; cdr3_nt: TGCGCCAGCAGTTCTGACATCACCTACAATGAGCAGTTCTTC; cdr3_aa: CASSSDITYNEQFF
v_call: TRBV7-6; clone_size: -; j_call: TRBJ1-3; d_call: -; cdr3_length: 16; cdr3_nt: TGTGCCAGCAGCCCTGAGGCGGGAGGCTCTGGAAACACCATATATTTT; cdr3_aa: CASSPEAGGSGNTIYF
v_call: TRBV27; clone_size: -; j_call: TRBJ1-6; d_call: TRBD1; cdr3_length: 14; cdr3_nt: TGTGCCAGCAGACAGGGGGCGGATAATTCACCCCTCCACTTT; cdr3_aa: CASRQGADNSPLHF
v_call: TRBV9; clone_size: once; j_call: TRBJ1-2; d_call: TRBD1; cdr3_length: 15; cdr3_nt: TGTGCCAGCAGCGTAGACTCAGGACAGGTTTATGGCTACACCTTC; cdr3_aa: CASSVDSGQVYGYTF
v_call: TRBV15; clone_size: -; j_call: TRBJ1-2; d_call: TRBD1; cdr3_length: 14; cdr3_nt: TGTGCCACCAGCAAACGACAGGGGTACTATGGCTACACCTTC; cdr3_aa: CATSKRQGYYGYTF
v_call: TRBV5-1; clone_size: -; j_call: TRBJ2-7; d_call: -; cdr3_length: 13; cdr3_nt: TGCGCCAGCAGCTTGTGGGGGGGCCACGAGCAGTACTTC; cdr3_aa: CASSLWGGHEQYF
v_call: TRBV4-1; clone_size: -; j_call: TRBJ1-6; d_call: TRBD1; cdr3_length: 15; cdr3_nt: TGCGCCAGCAGCCGGGACAGGACCGATAATTCACCCCTCCACTTT; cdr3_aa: CASSRDRTDNSPLHF
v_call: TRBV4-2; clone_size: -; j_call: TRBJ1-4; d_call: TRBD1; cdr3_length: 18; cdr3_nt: TGTGCCAGCAGCCAAGTTCCCCCCCGAGACAGGGCGAGTGAAAAGCTGTTTTTT; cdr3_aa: CASSQVPPRDRASEKLFF
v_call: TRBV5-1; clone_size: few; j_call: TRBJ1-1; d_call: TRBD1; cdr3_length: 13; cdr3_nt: TGCGCCAGCAGCCACGGACAGGGTACTGAAGCTTTCTTT; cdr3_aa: CASSHGQGTEAFF
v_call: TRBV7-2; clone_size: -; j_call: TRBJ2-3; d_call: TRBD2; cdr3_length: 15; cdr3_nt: TGTGCCAGCAGCCCCAGCCGGGGGGGCGGGGATACGCAGTATTTT; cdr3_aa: CASSPSRGGGDTQYF
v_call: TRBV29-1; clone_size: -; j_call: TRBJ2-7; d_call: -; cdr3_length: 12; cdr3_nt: TGCAGCGTTGTTACCCAGTCCTACGAGCAGTACTTC; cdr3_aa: CSVVTQSYEQYF
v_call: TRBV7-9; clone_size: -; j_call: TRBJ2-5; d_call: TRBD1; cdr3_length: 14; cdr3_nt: TGTGCCAGCAGCTTAGGAGGGGGCGCAGAGACCCAGTACTTC; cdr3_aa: CASSLGGGAETQYF
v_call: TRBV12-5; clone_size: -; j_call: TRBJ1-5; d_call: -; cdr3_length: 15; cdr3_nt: TGTGCTAGTGGTGAAACAGGGATGGGCAATCAGCCCCAGCATTTT; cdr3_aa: CASGETGMGNQPQHF
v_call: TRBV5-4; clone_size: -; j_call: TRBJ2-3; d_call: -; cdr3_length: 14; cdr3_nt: TGTGCCAGCAGCTTGCGAGCGGACACAGATACGCAGTATTTT; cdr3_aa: CASSLRADTDTQYF
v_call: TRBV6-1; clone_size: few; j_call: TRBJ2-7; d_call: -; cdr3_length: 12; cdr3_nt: TGTGCCAGCAGCCTGGTGGCCTCCGAGCAGTACTTC; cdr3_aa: CASSLVASEQYF
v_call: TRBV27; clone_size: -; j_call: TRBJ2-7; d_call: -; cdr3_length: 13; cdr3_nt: TGTGCCAGCAGTCCCCCATTTTCCTACGAGCAGTACTTC; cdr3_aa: CASSPPFSYEQYF
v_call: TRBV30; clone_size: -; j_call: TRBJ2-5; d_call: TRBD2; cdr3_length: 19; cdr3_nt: TGTGCCTGGAGTGGATATCACCCGGGACTAGCGGGAGACCAAGAGACCCAGTACTTC; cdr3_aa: CAWSGYHPGLAGDQETQYF
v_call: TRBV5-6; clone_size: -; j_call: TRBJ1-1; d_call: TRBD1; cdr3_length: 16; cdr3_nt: TGTGCCAGCAGCTTGAGGGACAGGGGATTGAACACTGAAGCTTTCTTT; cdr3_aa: CASSLRDRGLNTEAFF
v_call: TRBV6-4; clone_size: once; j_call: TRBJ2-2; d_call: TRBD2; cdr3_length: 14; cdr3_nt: TGTGCCAGCAGTCGAGCGGGAGCCAACGGGGAGCTGTTTTTT; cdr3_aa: CASSRAGANGELFF
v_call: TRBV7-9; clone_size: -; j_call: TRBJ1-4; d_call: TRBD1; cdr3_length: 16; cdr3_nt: TGTGCCAGCAGCCACAGGGGACTGTCGACTAATGAAAAACTGTTTTTT; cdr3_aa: CASSHRGLSTNEKLFF